This T cell receptor beta chain came from a study of T cells expressing NK-cell markers (dated by TCRdb to about 2020). Notes on the research overall: TCR beta-chain repertoires were profiled in sorted CD3+CD56+NKG2C+, CD3+CD56+NKG2C- and CD3+CD56-NKG2C+ T-cell subsets from fewer than 10 donors. Sequencing of the libraries produced 2 x 150 bp reads on Illumina HiSeq 2000/2500, MiSeq or NextSeq. The eight sequenced donors were randomly selected healthy volunteers, three men and five women. Among the eight sequenced donors, only one was HCMV-seronegative, while the other seven were HCMV-seropositive.

Sequenced using an Illumina HiSeq 2000. TCR beta cDNA libraries were made by 5'RACE template switching that added a universal primer site and unique molecular identifiers. cDNA synthesis was primed from the TCR beta constant segment, followed by two successive PCR amplification steps. On the study's bioinformatics: MIGEC was used to demultiplex reads and group the reads by UMI, and MiTCR was used to assemble and quantify clonotypes. Only TCR cDNA sequences supported by at least two reads were kept to exclude erroneous sequences. The tcR package was used for downstream repertoire analysis, with clonotypes matched between fractions based on CDR3 nucleotide sequence plus V segment. VDJmatch was used to annotate antigen specificity against VDJdb, with one amino acid substitution allowed in CDR3. The reads underwent TCRdb reprocessing, giving one record for each CDR3 protein sequence and no DNA. It is TCRdb's table, rather than the study itself, that gives the V and J calls and clone size. This sample's clone table shows around 380,000 distinct CDR3 sequences. About 11% of the sample rests with the top ten.

HCMV-specific IgG was detected in serum with a commercial ELISA kit to determine HCMV serostatus. Peripheral blood mononuclear cells were isolated from blood by Ficoll density gradient centrifugation. CDR3 length: 12 amino acids, cysteine to phenylalanine. The entry carries no DNA sequence. Via the germline V gene (reference sequence), CDR1 is DFQATT and CDR2 SNEGSKA. General conclusions and limits of the study: Those dominant clonotypes were again the most abundant among CD3+CD56-NKG2C+ cells in a handful of donors, at about 25-60.1%. It remained unclear whether the expanded NKG2C-expressing T cell clones were specific for HCMV antigens. In a handful of donors, the dominant CD3+CD56+NKG2C+ clonotypes were found to rank among the top 10 CD8+ clonotypes and to make up 1.0-7.0% of CD8+ T cells.

Details on this clonotype: There is no known antigen for this receptor.

The chain links TRBV20-1 with TRBJ2-1; TCRdb calls TRBD1, which cannot be checked without DNA. The clonotype originates from a woman aged 50 to 60 in good health. Donor details come from another sample of the same person, matched by shared clones. Sequencing was performed on blood T cells: a sorted CD56 or NKG2C T cell subset, CD4+ or CD8+ T cells, or bulk PBMC T cells (not recorded which). The CDR3: CSATQGSFEQFF.